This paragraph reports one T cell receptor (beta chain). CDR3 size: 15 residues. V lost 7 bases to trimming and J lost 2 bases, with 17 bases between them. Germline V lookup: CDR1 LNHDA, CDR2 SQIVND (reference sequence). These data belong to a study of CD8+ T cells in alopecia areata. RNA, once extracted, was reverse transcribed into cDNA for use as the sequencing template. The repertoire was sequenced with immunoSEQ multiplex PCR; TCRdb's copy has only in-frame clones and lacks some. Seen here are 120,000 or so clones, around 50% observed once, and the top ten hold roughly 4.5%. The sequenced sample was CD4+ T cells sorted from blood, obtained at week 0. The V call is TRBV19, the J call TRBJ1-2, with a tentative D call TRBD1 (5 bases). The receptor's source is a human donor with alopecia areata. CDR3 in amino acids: CASNGGEAGNYGYTF. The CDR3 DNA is TGTGCCAGTAACGGAGGAGAAGCAGGGAACTATGGCTACACCTTC.